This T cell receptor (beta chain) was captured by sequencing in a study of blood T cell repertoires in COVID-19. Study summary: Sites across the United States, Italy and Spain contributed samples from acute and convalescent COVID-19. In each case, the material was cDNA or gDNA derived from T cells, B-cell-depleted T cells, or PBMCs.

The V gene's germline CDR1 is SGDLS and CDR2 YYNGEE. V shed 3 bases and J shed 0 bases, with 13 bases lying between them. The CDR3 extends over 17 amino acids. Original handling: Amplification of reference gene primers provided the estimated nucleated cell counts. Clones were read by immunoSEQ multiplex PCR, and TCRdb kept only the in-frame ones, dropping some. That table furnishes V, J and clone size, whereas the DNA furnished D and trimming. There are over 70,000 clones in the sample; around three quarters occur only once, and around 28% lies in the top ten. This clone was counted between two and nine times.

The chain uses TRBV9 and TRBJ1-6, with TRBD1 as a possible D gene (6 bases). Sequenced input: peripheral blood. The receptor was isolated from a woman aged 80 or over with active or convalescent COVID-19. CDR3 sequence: CASSDRQERSYNSPLHF. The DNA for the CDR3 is TGTGCCAGCAGCGATAGACAGGAACGCTCCTATAATTCACCCCTCCACTTT.